The next 12 T cell receptor beta chains were all read from a single sample in a study of blood T cells in healthy people across ages. A second PCR, run for about 6 to 11 cycles, used a sample-barcoded 5' primer plus a J-beta primer mix. TCRdb reprocessed the 5' RACE reads via MiXCR and lists one record per CDR3 protein. The sample includes some 710,000 distinct CDR3 sequences, 46% of them seen just once. The source material was blood. These receptor sequences come from an elderly man in good health.

This sequence joins TRBV7-9 and TRBJ2-5; D not certain. CDR3 length: 15 residues. CDR1 and CDR2 (germline): SEHNR, FQNEAQ (reference sequence). Between the trimmed V and J ends, which lost 4 bases and 3 bases, there was a span of 15 bases. CDR3 region: CASSSPRRKKETQYF. In DNA, the CDR3 is TGTGCCAGCAGCTCTCCCCGGCGAAAAAAAGAGACCCAGTACTTC.

This clonotype was observed many times. The rearrangement joins TRBV3-1 to TRBJ2-3, with 9 bases matching TRBD2. The V gene end was trimmed by 4 bases and the J gene end by 5 bases; junction bases not matched to a gene: 7. The CDR3 consists of 15 residues. Germline values: CDR1 LGHDT, CDR2 YNNKEL (reference sequence). CDR3 bases: TGTGCCAGCAGCCCTTCCCTAGCGGGACGAGATACGCAGTATTTT. It specifies CASSPSLAGRDTQYF.

This clonotype is a singleton in its sample. A much more abundant neighbour one base away suggests this may be a read error. This CDR3 reads CASSVPNSYNEQFF. As DNA, the CDR3 is TGTGCCAGCAGTGTCCCGAACTCCTACAATGAGCAGTTCTTC. This chain uses TRBV2 with TRBJ2-1; D remains unclear. In germline, CDR1 is SNHLY, CDR2 FYNNEI. The CDR3 covers 14 residues. V was shortened by 4 bases and J by 0 bases, with 7 bases between the two germline ends.

This clonotype was seen a handful of times. The J gene is TRBJ2-3, the V gene TRBV25-1, with a weak D call TRBD2 (6 bases). The CDR3 runs 15 residues. V shed 8 bases and J shed 5 bases, with 20 bases lying between them. CDR1 and CDR2 from the germline V gene are MGHDK and SYGVNS. CDR3 sequence: CASSPGLTHRDTQYF. The CDR3 coding sequence is TGTGCCAGCTCTCCGGGACTTACTCACAGAGATACGCAGTATTTT. The whole variable domain, filled in from reference TRBV25-1 and TRBJ2-3, reads EADIYQTPRYLVIGTGKKITLECSQTMGHDKMYWYQQDPGMELHLIHYSYGVNSTEKGDLSSESTVSRIRTEHFPLTLESARPSHTSQYLCASSPGLTHRDTQYFGPGTRLTVL.

The chain has TRBV6-6 and TRBJ1-5; 8 bases align to TRBD1. Germline CDR1 MNHNY, CDR2 SVGAGI (reference sequence). J lost 2 bases, V lost 2 bases, and 2 bases had no gene match. This CDR3 has 15 residues. CDR3 coding DNA: TGTGCCAGCAGTTACGGACAGGGAGGCAATCAGCCCCAGCATTTT. The encoded protein is CASSYGQGGNQPQHF.

This chain joins TRBV25-1 and TRBJ2-7; 9 positions agree with TRBD2. This CDR3 spans 18 amino acids. V lost 5 bases, J lost 3 bases, and 17 bases stayed unmatched. Per germline, CDR1 MGHDK and CDR2 SYGVNS. The CDR3: CASSTASWGSGSIYEQYF. CDR3 coding DNA: TGTGCCAGCAGTACTGCCTCGTGGGGTAGCGGGAGTATCTACGAGCAGTACTTC.

This clonotype came up a few times. The gene calls are TRBV5-1 and TRBJ1-1; D unclear. The germline V and J ends were trimmed by 0 bases and 0 bases, with 12 bases remaining between them. Germline values: CDR1 SGHRS, CDR2 YFSETQ. The CDR3 runs to 16 residues. For the CDR3, the DNA is TGCGCCAGCAGCTTGGACGGTCACAGCCTGAACACTGAAGCTTTCTTT. Amino acids: CASSLDGHSLNTEAFF.

The chain recombines TRBV29-1 with TRBJ2-5, with 10 bases lining up with TRBD2. The CDR3 has 13 amino acids. The germline CDR1 and CDR2 sequences are SQVTM and ANQGSEA. V shed 5 bases, J shed 4 bases, and the junction held 4 bases outside the gene matches. The CDR3 region is CSVIPSGRETQYF. Written as DNA, the CDR3 is TGCAGCGTTATCCCTAGCGGGAGAGAGACCCAGTACTTC.

This clonotype has just a few counts. CDR3 bases: TGCAGTGCTCCCGAGGCTTCCTACAATGAGCAGTTCTTC. Translated: CSAPEASYNEQFF. The J gene is TRBJ2-1, the V gene TRBV20-1; the D is unclear. The CDR3 spans 13 residues. Germline values: CDR1 DFQATT, CDR2 SNEGSKA (reference sequence). The ends were cut back, 5 bases at V and 1 base at J, with 9 bases in the middle.

This clonotype turned up a few times. The chain couples TRBV6-2 or TRBV6-3 to TRBJ2-7; D could derive from TRBD1 or TRBD2 (7 bases each). The CDR3 loop spans 14 amino acids. The V and J ends lost 7 bases and 1 base respectively, with 14 bases between them. CDR1 is MNHEY, CDR2 SVGEGT, per germline. CDR3 sequence (DNA): TGTGCCAGCATTGGCAGGGGGGGATCCTACGAGCAGTACTTC. Residues: CASIGRGGSYEQYF.

V usage is TRBV7-8 and J usage is TRBJ2-1; 16 bases align to TRBD2. J lost 9 bases, V lost 4 bases, and 15 bases had no gene match. The CDR3 length is 19 residues. From germline, CDR1 is SGHVS and CDR2 FQNEAQ. As DNA, the CDR3 is TGTGCCAGCAGCTCCCTTCCGGGACTAGCGGGAGGGCCTTTTGGTGAGCAGTTCTTC. This translates into CASSSLPGLAGGPFGEQFF.

This sequence joins TRBV6-6 and TRBJ1-3; D gene uncertain. Trimming shortened V by 0 bases and J by 2 bases, and 5 bases separated the two germline ends. This CDR3 has 14 residues. Germline CDR1 and CDR2: MNHNY and SVGAGI (reference sequence). CDR3 in DNA: TGTGCCAGCAGTTACTCGGGAGCTGGAAACACCATATATTTT. It encodes CASSYSGAGNTIYF.